This T cell receptor (beta chain) was identified during a study of shared clonotypes between healthy human individuals. Once extracted for a subset, genomic DNA was divided evenly among several immunoSEQ plates. Ten immunoSEQ deep assay plates were used by the authors to sequence unsorted PBMC DNA. Using immunoSEQ multiplex PCR, the repertoire was profiled, and TCRdb retains in-frame clones only, with some absent. The sample lists nearly 500,000 clones; roughly four fifths were seen once. Germline V gene lookup returns CDR1 SQVTM and CDR2 ANQGSEA. V dropped 2 bases and J dropped 4 bases, with 11 bases sitting between them. This CDR3 comprises 13 residues. Study results and caveats: Measured sharing among donors was expected to vary with sequencing depth.

A word on this clone: The antigen remains unidentified. Other DNA sequences within the sample encode an identical CDR3.

The receptor was isolated from a woman in her thirties or forties in good health. Some clones in this sample may be carry-over from other donors' samples. The sequencing input was PBMCs. This rearrangement joins TRBV29-1 to TRBJ2-5; TRBD1 might be the D (6 bases). The CDR3 spells CSVERGRGETQYF. The CDR3, as DNA: TGCAGCGTTGAAAGAGGCAGGGGAGAGACCCAGTACTTC.